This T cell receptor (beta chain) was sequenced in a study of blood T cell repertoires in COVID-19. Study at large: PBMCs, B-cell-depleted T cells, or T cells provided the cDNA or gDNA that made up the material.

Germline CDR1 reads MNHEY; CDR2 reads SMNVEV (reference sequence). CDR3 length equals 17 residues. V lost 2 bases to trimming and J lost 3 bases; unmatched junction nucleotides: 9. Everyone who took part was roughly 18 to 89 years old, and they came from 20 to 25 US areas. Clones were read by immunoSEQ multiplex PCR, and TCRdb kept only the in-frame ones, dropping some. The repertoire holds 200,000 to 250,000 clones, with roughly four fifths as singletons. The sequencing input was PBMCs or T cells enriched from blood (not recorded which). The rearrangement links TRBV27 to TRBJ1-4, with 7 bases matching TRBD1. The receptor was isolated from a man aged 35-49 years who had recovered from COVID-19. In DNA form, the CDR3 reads TGTGCCAGCAGTTTAGGGTTTCGACAGGGCGCTAATGAAAAACTGTTTTTT. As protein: CASSLGFRQGANEKLFF.